The clone carrying this T cell receptor (beta chain) was observed many times. TCRdb redid the calling of the reads with MiXCR, one entry per CDR3 protein. The sample lists under 200,000 distinct CDR3 sequences; roughly 9% were seen once. This specimen comes from a study of T cell repertoires in cytomegalovirus infection. Germline CDR1 SGHTA, CDR2 FQGNSA. The CDR3 length is 15 residues. The V and J ends lost 5 bases and 9 bases, in that order; junction bases with no gene match: 6. This sequence was found in a human donor in good health (CMV status not recorded). Some clones in this sample may be carry-over from other donors' samples. The V and J genes are TRBV7-2 and TRBJ2-1; 14 positions match TRBD2. The sequenced sample consisted of PBMCs. CDR3 sequence: CASSRGLAGVVEQFF. The CDR3 DNA sequence: TGTGCCAGCAGCCGGGGACTAGCGGGGGTCGTTGAGCAGTTCTTC.